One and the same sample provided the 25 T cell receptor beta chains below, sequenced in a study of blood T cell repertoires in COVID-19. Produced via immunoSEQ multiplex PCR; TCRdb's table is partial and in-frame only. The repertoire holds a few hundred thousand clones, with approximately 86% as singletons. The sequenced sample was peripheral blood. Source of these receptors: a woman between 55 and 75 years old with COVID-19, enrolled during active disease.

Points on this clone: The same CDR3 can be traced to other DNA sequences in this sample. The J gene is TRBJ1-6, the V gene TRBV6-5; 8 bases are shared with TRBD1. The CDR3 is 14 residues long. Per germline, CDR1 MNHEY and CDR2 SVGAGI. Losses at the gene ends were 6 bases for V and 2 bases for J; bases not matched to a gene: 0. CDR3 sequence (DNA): TGTGCCAGCAGACAGGGGGCCTATAATTCACCCCTCCACTTT. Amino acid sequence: CASRQGAYNSPLHF.

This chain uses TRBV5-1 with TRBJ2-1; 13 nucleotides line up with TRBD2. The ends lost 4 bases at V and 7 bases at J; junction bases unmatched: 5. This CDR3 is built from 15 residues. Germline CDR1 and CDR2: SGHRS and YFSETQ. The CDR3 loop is CASSKGTSGVNEQFF. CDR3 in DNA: TGCGCCAGCAGCAAGGGGACTAGCGGGGTGAATGAGCAGTTCTTC.

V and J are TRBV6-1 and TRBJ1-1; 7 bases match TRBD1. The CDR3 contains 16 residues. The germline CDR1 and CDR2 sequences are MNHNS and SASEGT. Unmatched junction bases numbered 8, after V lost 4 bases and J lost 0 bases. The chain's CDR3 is CASSGILQGMNTEAFF. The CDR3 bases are TGTGCCAGCAGTGGGATATTACAGGGGATGAACACTGAAGCTTTCTTT.

CDR3 residues: CASSPTLAHREQFF. CDR3 in DNA: TGTGCCAGCAGCCCTACCCTAGCTCACCGTGAGCAGTTCTTC. The V and J genes are TRBV9 and TRBJ2-1; tentative D call: TRBD2 (5 bases). The CDR3 length is 14 residues. Trimming took off 4 bases at V and 9 bases at J, with 17 bases between the two ends. CDR1 SGDLS and CDR2 YYNGEE come from the germline V gene.

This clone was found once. In DNA form, the CDR3 reads TGCGCCAGCAGCTTGGATATCGGGGGGCGCGGCGGCTACACCTTC. Its translation: CASSLDIGGRGGYTF. V usage is TRBV5-1 and J usage is TRBJ1-2, with D perhaps TRBD1 (6 bases). This CDR3 spans 15 amino acids. Germline CDR1 SGHRS, CDR2 YFSETQ. Trimming took 0 bases from V and 8 from J, leaving 17 bases between them. The full variable domain, rest sourced from reference TRBV5-1 and TRBJ1-2, is KAGVTQTPRYLIKTRGQQVTLSCSPISGHRSVSWYQQTPGQGLQFLFEYFSETQRNKGNFPGRFSGRQFSNSRSEMNVSTLELGDSALYLCASSLDIGGRGGYTFGSGTRLTVV.

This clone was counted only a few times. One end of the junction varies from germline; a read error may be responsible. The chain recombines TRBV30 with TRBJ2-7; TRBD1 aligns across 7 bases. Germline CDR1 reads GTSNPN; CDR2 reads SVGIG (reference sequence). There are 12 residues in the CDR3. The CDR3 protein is CAWSARPGQKFF. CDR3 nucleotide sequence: TGTGCCTGGAGTGCCCGACCGGGACAGAAATTCTTC.

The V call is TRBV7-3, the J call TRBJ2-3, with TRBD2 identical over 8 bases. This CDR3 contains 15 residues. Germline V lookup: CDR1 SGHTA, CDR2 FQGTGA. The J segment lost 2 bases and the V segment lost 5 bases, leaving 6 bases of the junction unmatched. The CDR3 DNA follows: TGTGCCAGCAGCGTTAGCGGGGACCCCACAGATACGCAGTATTTT. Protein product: CASSVSGDPTDTQYF. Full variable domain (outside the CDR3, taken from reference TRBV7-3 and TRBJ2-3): GAGVSQTPSNKVTEKGKYVELRCDPISGHTALYWYRQSLGQGPEFLIYFQGTGAADDSGLPNDRFFAVRPEGSVSTLKIQRTERGDSAVYLCASSVSGDPTDTQYFGPGTRLTVL.

CDR3 loop: CASSAGQGLNQPQHF. As DNA, the CDR3 is TGTGCCAGCAGCGCGGGACAGGGATTGAATCAGCCCCAGCATTTT. V usage is TRBV9 and J usage is TRBJ1-5; 9 bases match TRBD1. The V gene's germline CDR1 is SGDLS and CDR2 YYNGEE. This CDR3 is 15 amino acids long. The junction had 5 bases not matched to a gene; V was cut back by 3 bases and J by 4 bases.

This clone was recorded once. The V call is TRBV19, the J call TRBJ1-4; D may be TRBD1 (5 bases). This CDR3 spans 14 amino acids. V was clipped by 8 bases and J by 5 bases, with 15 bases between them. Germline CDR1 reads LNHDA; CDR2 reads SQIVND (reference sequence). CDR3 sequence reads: CASSGRGGNEKLFF. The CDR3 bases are TGTGCCAGTTCCGGACGGGGGGGGAATGAAAAACTGTTTTTT.

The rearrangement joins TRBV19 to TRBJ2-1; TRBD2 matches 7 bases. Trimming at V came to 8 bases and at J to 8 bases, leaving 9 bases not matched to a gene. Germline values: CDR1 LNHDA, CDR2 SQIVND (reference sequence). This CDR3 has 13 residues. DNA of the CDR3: TGTGCCAGTCGACAAGCGGGGATACATGAGCAGTTCTTC. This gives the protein CASRQAGIHEQFF.

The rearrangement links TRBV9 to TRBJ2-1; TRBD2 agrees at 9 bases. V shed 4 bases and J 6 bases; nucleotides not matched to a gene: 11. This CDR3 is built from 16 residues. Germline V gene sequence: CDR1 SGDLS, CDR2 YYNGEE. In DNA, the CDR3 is TGTGCCAGCAGCATCCGGAGTAGCGGGGGCCTCAATGAGCAGTTCTTC. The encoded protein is CASSIRSSGGLNEQFF.

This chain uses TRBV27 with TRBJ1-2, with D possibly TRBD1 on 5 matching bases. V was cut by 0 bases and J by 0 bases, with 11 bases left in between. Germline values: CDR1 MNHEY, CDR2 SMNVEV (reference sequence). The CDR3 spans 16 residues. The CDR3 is CASSLSRTYTNYGYTF. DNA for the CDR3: TGTGCCAGCAGTTTATCGCGGACATACACTAACTATGGCTACACCTTC.

For the CDR3, the DNA is TGCGCCAGCAGGAAGGGGGCCATGAACACTGAAGCTTTCTTT. Translated, it gives CASRKGAMNTEAFF. This sequence joins TRBV5-1 and TRBJ1-1, with TRBD1 matching over 7 bases. This CDR3 is 14 amino acids long. J was trimmed by 0 bases and V by 5 bases; bases with no gene match: 4. The germline gives CDR1 SGHRS, CDR2 YFSETQ.

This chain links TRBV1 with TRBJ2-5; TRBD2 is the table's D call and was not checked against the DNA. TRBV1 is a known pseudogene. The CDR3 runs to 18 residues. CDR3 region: CTSSQAAGRLVYVETQYF. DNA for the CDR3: TGCACCAGCAGCCAAGCCGCTGGGAGGTTGGTATATGTAGAGACCCAGTACTTC.

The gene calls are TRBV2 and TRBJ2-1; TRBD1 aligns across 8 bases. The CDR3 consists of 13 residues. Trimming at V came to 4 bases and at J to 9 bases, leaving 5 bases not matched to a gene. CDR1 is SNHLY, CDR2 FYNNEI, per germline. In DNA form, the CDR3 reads TGTGCCAGCAGTGGTCAGGGGGCGGGTGAGCAGTTCTTC. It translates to CASSGQGAGEQFF.

The CDR3: CASSPRTGEGNTEAFF. Written as DNA, the CDR3 is TGTGCCAGCAGCCCTCGGACAGGGGAAGGAAACACTGAAGCTTTCTTT. This rearrangement joins TRBV5-4 to TRBJ1-1; TRBD1 aligns across 9 bases. With 4 bases clipped from V and 2 bases from J, the junction kept 9 bases outside the gene matches. The CDR3 extends over 16 amino acids. The germline gives CDR1 SGHNT, CDR2 YYREEE (reference sequence).

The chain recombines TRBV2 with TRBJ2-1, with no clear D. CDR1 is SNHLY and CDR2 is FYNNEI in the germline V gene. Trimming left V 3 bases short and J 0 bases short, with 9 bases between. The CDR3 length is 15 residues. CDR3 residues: CASSDLKSSYNEQFF. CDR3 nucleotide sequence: TGTGCCAGCAGTGATCTAAAGAGCTCCTACAATGAGCAGTTCTTC.

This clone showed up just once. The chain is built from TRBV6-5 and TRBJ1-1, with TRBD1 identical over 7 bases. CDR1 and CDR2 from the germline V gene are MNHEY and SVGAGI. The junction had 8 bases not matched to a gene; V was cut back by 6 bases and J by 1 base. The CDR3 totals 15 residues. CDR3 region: CASRYTQGRNTEAFF. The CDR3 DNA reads TGTGCCAGCAGATACACACAGGGGAGGAACACTGAAGCTTTCTTT.

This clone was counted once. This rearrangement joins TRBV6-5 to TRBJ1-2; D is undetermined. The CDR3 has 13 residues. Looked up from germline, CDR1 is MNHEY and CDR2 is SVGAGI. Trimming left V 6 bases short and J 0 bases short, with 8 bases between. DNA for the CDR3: TGTGCCAGCAGCCCCGACACTAACTATGGCTACACCTTC. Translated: CASSPDTNYGYTF.

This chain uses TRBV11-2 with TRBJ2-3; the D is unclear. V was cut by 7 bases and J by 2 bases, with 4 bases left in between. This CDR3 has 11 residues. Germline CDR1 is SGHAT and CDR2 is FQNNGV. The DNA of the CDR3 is TGTGCCAGCACCCTCACAGATACGCAGTATTTT. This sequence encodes CASTLTDTQYF.

CDR3 amino acids: CASSLKAGGTYEQYF. Written as DNA, the CDR3 is TGTGCCAGCAGCTTGAAAGCGGGGGGGACCTACGAGCAGTACTTC. The chain employs TRBV7-2 and TRBJ2-7, with TRBD2 matching over 10 bases. V lost 3 bases to trimming and J lost 2 bases; unmatched junction nucleotides: 4. CDR3 size: 15 residues. Germline values: CDR1 SGHTA, CDR2 FQGNSA.

CDR3 region: CASSEDSSSYNEQFF. The CDR3 coding sequence is TGTGCCAGCAGTGAAGACAGCAGCTCCTACAATGAGCAGTTCTTC. The rearrangement uses TRBV2 and TRBJ2-1; D unresolved. Deletions cut 1 base from V and 0 bases from J, with 7 bases between. The CDR3 is 15 residues long. Germline CDR1 and CDR2: SNHLY and FYNNEI.

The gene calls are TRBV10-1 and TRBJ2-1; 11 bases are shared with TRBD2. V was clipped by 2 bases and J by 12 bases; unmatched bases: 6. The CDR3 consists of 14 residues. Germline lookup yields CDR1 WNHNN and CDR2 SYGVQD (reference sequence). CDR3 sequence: CASSENSGGARQFF. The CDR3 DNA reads TGCGCCAGCAGTGAGAATAGCGGGGGGGCTAGGCAGTTCTTC.

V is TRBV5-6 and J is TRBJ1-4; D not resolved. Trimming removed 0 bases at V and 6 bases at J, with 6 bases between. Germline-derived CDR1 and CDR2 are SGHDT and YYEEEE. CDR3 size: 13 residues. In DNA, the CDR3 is TGTGCCAGCAGCTTGGAGAACTATGAAAAACTGTTTTTT. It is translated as CASSLENYEKLFF. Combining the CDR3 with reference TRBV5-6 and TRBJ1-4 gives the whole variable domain DAGVTQSPTHLIKTRGQQVTLRCSPKSGHDTVSWYQQALGQGPQFIFQYYEEEERQRGNFPDRFSGHQFPNYSSELNVNALLLGDSALYLCASSLENYEKLFFGSGTQLSVL.

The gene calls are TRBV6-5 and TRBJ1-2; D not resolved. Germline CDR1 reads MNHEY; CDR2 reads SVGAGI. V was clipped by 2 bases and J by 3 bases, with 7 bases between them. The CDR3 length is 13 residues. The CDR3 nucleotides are TGTGCCAGCAGTTACAGGGAGGACTATGGCTACACCTTC. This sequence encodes CASSYREDYGYTF.